The clone carrying this T cell receptor (beta chain) has a single count. The antigen remains unidentified. The data are from a study of shared clonotypes between healthy human individuals. With 11 bases clipped from V and 5 bases from J, the junction kept 4 bases outside the gene matches. CDR1 and CDR2 from the germline V gene are MDHEN and SYDVKM. The CDR3 contains 12 residues. Using immunoSEQ multiplex PCR, the repertoire was profiled, and TCRdb retains in-frame clones only, with some absent. The sample carries roughly 570,000 clones, 98% recorded once. Findings and caveats of the study: Only blood samples were collected, and tissue repertoires likely differ. On the whole, naive subsets had larger estimated richness than memory subsets had.

Naive CD8 isolation took CD45RO-negative cells positively selected for CCR7 and excluded terminally differentiated effector memory CD45RA+ cells. Sequencing was carried out using naive CD8+ T cells sorted from blood. The J gene is TRBJ2-1, the V gene TRBV28; 9 positions agree with TRBD2. The receptor comes from a young man in good health. The CDR3 bases are TGTGCCGTAGCGGGAGACAACAATGAGCAGTTCTTC. Protein: CAVAGDNNEQFF. The complete variable domain, with remaining parts taken from reference TRBV28 and TRBJ2-1, reads DVKVTQSSRYLVKRTGEKVFLECVQDMDHENMFWYRQDPGLGLRLIYFSYDVKMKEKGDIPEGYSVSREKKERFSLILESASTNQTSMYLCAVAGDNNEQFFGPGTRLTVL.